This T cell receptor (beta chain) originates from a study of shared clonotypes between healthy human individuals. Points from the study as a whole: How much donors shared clonotypes was expected to be affected by sequencing depth. Apart from blood, nothing was sampled; tissue repertoires likely differ.

The V end was cut by 3 bases, the J end by 2 bases, with 11 bases between. Per the germline V gene, CDR1 is MNHNS and CDR2 is SASEGT. The CDR3 extends over 14 amino acids. With regard to this clone: Antigen unknown.

Samples left unsorted employed tens of millions of PBMCs for genomic DNA. Unsorted PBMC DNA was run through sequencing on ten immunoSEQ deep assay plates. The table came from immunoSEQ multiplex PCR; TCRdb's copy has only in-frame clones and leaves some out. Seen here are about 450,000 clones, 79% observed once, and the top ten hold about 12%. The sequencing input was PBMCs. The TCR was taken from a woman between 40 and 55 years old in good health. Some clones in this sample may be carry-over from other donors' samples. The chain employs TRBV6-1 and TRBJ2-7; unclear D gene. The CDR3 bases are TGTGCCAGCAGTGATGCCACGCGACCCTACGAGCAGTACTTC. Translating it yields CASSDATRPYEQYF.